This entry is about one T cell receptor beta chain. Its antigen remains unidentified. The data were obtained in a study of cytomegalovirus exposure and HLA in healthy donors. The CDR3 consists of 15 residues. V gave up 2 bases and J gave up 5 bases; unmatched junction bases: 9. The V gene's germline CDR1 is LGHNA and CDR2 YNFKEQ. Study findings and constraints: Fewer than 20,000 TCR beta sequences were associated with HLA alleles at 0.05 false discovery rate in a later analysis. In vitro experiments confirmed that three CMV-associated chains were specific for CMV antigens. In a later analysis, DRB1 alleles had the most associated TCRs; HLA-C alleles the fewest.

Healthy people donating bone marrow made up the donors. This PCR relied on a set of 60 Vbeta primers and 13 Jbeta primers. Sequenced by immunoSEQ multiplex PCR; TCRdb stores in-frame clones only, minus some. Among more than 100,000 clones, approximately 84% were seen once, and the ten largest hold about 1.5%. The chain links TRBV4-2 to TRBJ2-7; 7 nucleotides line up with TRBD2. The source material was PBMCs. This TCR came from a woman between 18 and 29 years old in good health and CMV-seronegative. For the CDR3, the DNA is TGTGCCAGCAGCCAAAGGCGGGGAGGGGCGAACGAGCAGTACTTC. Residues: CASSQRRGGANEQYF.